The rows below give T cell receptor beta chains drawn from one sample of a study of persistence of HIV-infected CD4 T cells. Only in-frame clones appear in the TCRdb table, and some are missing; sequencing was by immunoSEQ multiplex PCR. The sample shows around 60,000 clones, 65% to 80% of them seen only once. No antigen has been identified for these receptors. The material sequenced was CD4+ T cells sorted from PBMCs after approximately 20-hour stimulation, taken from a patient who received antiretroviral therapy. The receptors were sampled from an adult man with HIV who was CMV-seropositive. Both conserved end residues are part of each CDR3. Each record gives: V gene, clone size, J gene, CDR3 length, D gene, CDR3 DNA, CDR3 protein. The D gene is left open where the match is weak. Some rows have no size entry. The others give once, few or many, or a class for an expanded clone.

v_call: TRBV11-1; clone_size: .; j_call: TRBJ1-1; cdr3_length: 14; d_call: .; cdr3_nt: TGTGCCAGCAGCTTTACATCCCGGAACACTGAAGCTTTCTTT; cdr3_aa: CASSFTSRNTEAFF
v_call: TRBV5-6; clone_size: .; j_call: TRBJ2-6; cdr3_length: 16; d_call: .; cdr3_nt: TGTGCCAGCAGCTTGAGGGGGGCAACTGGGGCCAACGTCCTGACTTTC; cdr3_aa: CASSLRGATGANVLTF
v_call: TRBV24-1; clone_size: .; j_call: TRBJ1-5; cdr3_length: 16; d_call: TRBD1; cdr3_nt: TGTGCCACCAGTGATACCGGGACAGGCTTCAATCAGCCCCAGCATTTT; cdr3_aa: CATSDTGTGFNQPQHF
v_call: TRBV7-2; clone_size: few; j_call: TRBJ1-3; cdr3_length: 14; d_call: .; cdr3_nt: TGTGCCAGCAGCTTAGTTGCCTCTGGAAACACCATATATTTT; cdr3_aa: CASSLVASGNTIYF
v_call: TRBV24-1; clone_size: few; j_call: TRBJ2-1; cdr3_length: 18; d_call: .; cdr3_nt: TGTGCCACCAGTGATGCCCCGGGACAGGGAGTAGCGGGAGGTGAGCAGTTCTTC; cdr3_aa: CATSDAPGQGVAGGEQFF
v_call: TRBV28; clone_size: .; j_call: TRBJ1-1; cdr3_length: 14; d_call: .; cdr3_nt: TGTGCCAGCAGCCCCCTTGGAACAAACACTGAAGCTTTCTTT; cdr3_aa: CASSPLGTNTEAFF
v_call: TRBV11-3; clone_size: .; j_call: TRBJ2-3; cdr3_length: 14; d_call: .; cdr3_nt: TGTGCCAGCAGCTGGGACTCACGGTCAGATACGCAGTATTTT; cdr3_aa: CASSWDSRSDTQYF
v_call: TRBV4-1; clone_size: few; j_call: TRBJ1-6; cdr3_length: 13; d_call: .; cdr3_nt: TGCGCCAGCAGCACCGTCCGGAGCTCACCCCTCCACTTT; cdr3_aa: CASSTVRSSPLHF
v_call: TRBV28; clone_size: few; j_call: TRBJ1-5; cdr3_length: 15; d_call: .; cdr3_nt: TGTGCCAGCAGTTTATTTCGGACAGTTAATCAGCCCCAGCATTTT; cdr3_aa: CASSLFRTVNQPQHF